The clone carrying this T cell receptor (beta chain) was recorded a few times. These data are taken from a study of blood T cell repertoires in COVID-19. Study as a whole: Samples came from the United States, Italy and Spain, spanning acute and convalescent COVID-19. Sample material is recorded as cDNA or gDNA derived from T cells, B-cell-depleted T cells, or PBMCs.

This CDR3 has 16 residues. Germline assignment: CDR1 SGDLS and CDR2 YYNGEE. V gave up 4 bases and J gave up 4 bases; unmatched junction bases: 10. Per the original methods: Estimation of nucleated cell counts relied on the amplification of reference gene primers. TCRdb's table, derived via immunoSEQ multiplex PCR, lists solely in-frame clones and lacks some. That table gives V, J and clone size, and the DNA gave D and trimming. Of approximately 230,000 clones in the sample, almost 90% were seen once. Source material: peripheral blood. This receptor was obtained from a man older than 75 with acute or convalescent COVID-19. The V and J genes are TRBV9 and TRBJ2-3; 9 bases fit TRBD2. DNA for the CDR3: TGTGCCAGCAGCCCGAGCGGGAGGCCCGGTGCAGATACGCAGTATTTT. It encodes CASSPSGRPGADTQYF.